The clone carrying this TCR beta chain was seen more than once but under ten times. One end of the junction fails to match germline, which may point to a read error. The source of the sample is a study of T cells in tumors after PD-1 blockade. This table comes from immunoSEQ multiplex PCR, and its TCRdb copy is limited to in-frame clones, with some not included. The data hold roughly 48,000 clones, with 65% to 85% observed a single time. Germline V gene sequence: CDR1 SEHNR, CDR2 FQNEAQ (reference sequence). There are 15 residues in the CDR3. Input was about 616 ng to 6,500 ng of genomic DNA from tumor or blood.

The V gene is TRBV7-9, the J gene TRBJ2-2; the D is unclear. The sample was PBMCs, taken before anti-PD-1 treatment. The sequence derives from a human donor with basal cell carcinoma. The CDR3 loop is CASSLDWTNTGELFF. As DNA, the CDR3 is TGTGCCAGCAGCTTAGACTGGACGAATACCGGGGAGCTGTTTTTT.